This TCR beta chain was identified in a study of blood T cell repertoires in COVID-19. Some clones are missing from TCRdb's copy, which holds only in-frame ones; the method was immunoSEQ multiplex PCR. Here the sample spans 350,000 to 450,000 clones, about nine tenths being singletons. Sample: peripheral blood. The receptor comes from a woman in her thirties or forties with COVID-19, enrolled during active disease.

CDR3 sequence (DNA): TGTGCCAGCATAAAGTTTGCAGGGGGAACTAGCAATCAGCCCCAGCATTTT. Translation gives CASIKFAGGTSNQPQHF. The J gene is TRBJ1-5, the V gene TRBV5-6; 7 bases align to TRBD1. Germline V lookup: CDR1 SGHDT, CDR2 YYEEEE. The J segment lost 0 bases and the V segment lost 6 bases, leaving 12 bases of the junction unmatched. This CDR3 region has 17 residues.